The rows below give T cell receptor beta chains drawn from one sample of a study of blood T cell repertoires in COVID-19. The method was immunoSEQ multiplex PCR; TCRdb's version includes in-frame clones alone and lacks a portion of them. The sample lists about 350,000 clones, over 75% seen once, with 0.9% to 1.2% in the top ten. The sequenced material came from PBMCs or T cells enriched from blood (not recorded which). The receptors come from a woman in her twenties or thirties who had recovered from COVID-19. CDR3s include the opening cysteine and the closing phenylalanine or tryptophan. The D gene is left open where the match is weak. The size field is filled for only some rows; it gives once, few, many or a size class.

D gene: TRBD1
V gene: TRBV30
CDR3 length: 13
clone size: NA
J gene: TRBJ1-1
CDR3 DNA: TGTGCCAAGACCGACAGGGGGATCCCTGAAGCTTTCTTT
CDR3 protein: CAKTDRGIPEAFF

D gene: NA
V gene: TRBV7-9
CDR3 length: 14
clone size: NA
J gene: TRBJ2-1
CDR3 DNA: TGTGCCAGCAGCTTCGGTAGCGGCTACAATGAGCAGTTCTTC
CDR3 protein: CASSFGSGYNEQFF

D gene: TRBD2
V gene: TRBV3-1/TRBV3-2
CDR3 length: 18
clone size: NA
J gene: TRBJ2-1
CDR3 DNA: TGTGCCAGCAGCCAAGGACTAGCGGGGGGCCTCTCCTACAATGAGCAGTTCTTC
CDR3 protein: CASSQGLAGGLSYNEQFF

D gene: TRBD2
V gene: TRBV27
CDR3 length: 18
clone size: NA
J gene: TRBJ2-3
CDR3 DNA: TGTGCCAGCAGTTTAATTTTGGGTAGCGGGGTTAGCACAGATACGCAGTATTTT
CDR3 protein: CASSLILGSGVSTDTQYF

D gene: TRBD1
V gene: TRBV7-8
CDR3 length: 16
clone size: NA
J gene: TRBJ2-1
CDR3 DNA: TGTGCCAGCAGCGTAAGTCGGGGACAGGGATGGGATGAGCAGTTCTTC
CDR3 protein: CASSVSRGQGWDEQFF

D gene: NA
V gene: TRBV21-1
CDR3 length: 19
clone size: NA
J gene: TRBJ2-3
CDR3 DNA: TGTGCCAGCACCTTACTAGCGGGGGGGCCCAAAAATAGCACAGATACGCAGTATTTT
CDR3 protein: CASTLLAGGPKNSTDTQYF

D gene: NA
V gene: TRBV30
CDR3 length: 13
clone size: NA
J gene: TRBJ2-7
CDR3 DNA: TGTGCCTGGAGTGTACCCGGGATAGTTTGGCAGTACTTC
CDR3 protein: CAWSVPGIVWQYF

D gene: NA
V gene: TRBV12-5
CDR3 length: 15
clone size: NA
J gene: TRBJ1-5
CDR3 DNA: TGTGCTAGTGGTTCCGGGACACTCGACAATCAGCCCCAGCATTTT
CDR3 protein: CASGSGTLDNQPQHF

D gene: TRBD1
V gene: TRBV27
CDR3 length: 14
clone size: NA
J gene: TRBJ2-1
CDR3 DNA: TGTGCCAGCCGAATACCGGGACAGAGCCATGAGCAGTTCTTC
CDR3 protein: CASRIPGQSHEQFF

D gene: TRBD2
V gene: TRBV3-1/TRBV3-2
CDR3 length: 22
clone size: NA
J gene: TRBJ2-5
CDR3 DNA: TGTGCCAGCAGCCAAGATAGGGAGGCCGGGAGGCTAGCGGGCCACCCGGCGGAGACCCAGTACTTC
CDR3 protein: CASSQDREAGRLAGHPAETQYF

D gene: NA
V gene: TRBV19
CDR3 length: 15
clone size: NA
J gene: TRBJ1-1
CDR3 DNA: TGTGCCAGTAGTACCACTCCAACAGGGCCCACTGAAGCTTTCTTT
CDR3 protein: CASSTTPTGPTEAFF

D gene: TRBD2
V gene: TRBV2
CDR3 length: 16
clone size: NA
J gene: TRBJ2-3
CDR3 DNA: TGTGCCAGCAGTGATGGGGGGACTAGAGTCACAGATACGCAGTATTTT
CDR3 protein: CASSDGGTRVTDTQYF

D gene: TRBD1
V gene: TRBV7-2
CDR3 length: 16
clone size: NA
J gene: TRBJ2-1
CDR3 DNA: TGTGCCAGCAGCATGGACAGGGCTAGGTCCTACAATGAGCAGTTCTTC
CDR3 protein: CASSMDRARSYNEQFF

D gene: TRBD1
V gene: TRBV28
CDR3 length: 15
clone size: NA
J gene: TRBJ2-2
CDR3 DNA: TGTGCCAGCAGTTTGGGACAGGGGAAGGCGGGGGAGCTGTTTTTT
CDR3 protein: CASSLGQGKAGELFF

D gene: TRBD2
V gene: TRBV3-1/TRBV3-2
CDR3 length: 15
clone size: NA
J gene: TRBJ2-5
CDR3 DNA: TGTGCCAGCAGCCACAGCGGGGGGGCGGGTGAGACCCAGTACTTC
CDR3 protein: CASSHSGGAGETQYF

D gene: TRBD1
V gene: TRBV5-5
CDR3 length: 13
clone size: few
J gene: TRBJ1-2
CDR3 DNA: TGTGCCAGCAGCTTGGCCCAACAGGGGGGCTACACCTTC
CDR3 protein: CASSLAQQGGYTF

D gene: NA
V gene: TRBV7-2
CDR3 length: 13
clone size: once
J gene: TRBJ2-4
CDR3 DNA: TGTGCCAGCAGCTCGTTGGGAGAAAACATTCAGTACTTC
CDR3 protein: CASSSLGENIQYF

D gene: TRBD1
V gene: TRBV30
CDR3 length: 11
clone size: NA
J gene: TRBJ1-2
CDR3 DNA: TGTGCCTGGACAGGGGGCTTTGGCTACACCTTC
CDR3 protein: CAWTGGFGYTF

D gene: TRBD1
V gene: TRBV19
CDR3 length: 16
clone size: NA
J gene: TRBJ2-3
CDR3 DNA: TGTGCCAGTAGTATCCGCTCCGGGGACAGGGTGGATACGCAGTATTTT
CDR3 protein: CASSIRSGDRVDTQYF

D gene: TRBD2
V gene: TRBV19
CDR3 length: 14
clone size: NA
J gene: TRBJ2-7
CDR3 DNA: TGTGCCAGCGCTCGACTAGCGGGGTCCTACGAGCAGTACTTC
CDR3 protein: CASARLAGSYEQYF

D gene: TRBD2
V gene: TRBV9
CDR3 length: 18
clone size: NA
J gene: TRBJ2-1
CDR3 DNA: TGTGCCAGCAGCTCACCCGCCGAGACTAGCGGGGGGGACAATGAGCAGTTCTTC
CDR3 protein: CASSSPAETSGGDNEQFF

D gene: NA
V gene: TRBV12-3/TRBV12-4
CDR3 length: 11
clone size: NA
J gene: TRBJ1-1
CDR3 DNA: TGTGCCAGCAGTTACAACAGGGAAGCTTTCTTT
CDR3 protein: CASSYNREAFF

D gene: TRBD2
V gene: TRBV7-2
CDR3 length: 15
clone size: NA
J gene: TRBJ2-3
CDR3 DNA: TGTGCCAGCAGCTTAGAGCTAGCGGGGGCTCATACGCAGTATTTT
CDR3 protein: CASSLELAGAHTQYF

D gene: NA
V gene: TRBV10-1
CDR3 length: 16
clone size: NA
J gene: TRBJ1-1
CDR3 DNA: TGCGCCAGCAGTGCCGGAGGCGTGAGTCTGAACACTGAAGCTTTCTTT
CDR3 protein: CASSAGGVSLNTEAFF

D gene: TRBD1
V gene: TRBV28
CDR3 length: 18
clone size: NA
J gene: TRBJ2-7
CDR3 DNA: TGTGCCAGCAGTTTTATGTCAGCGAGACAGGGTGACGACTACGAGCAGTACTTC
CDR3 protein: CASSFMSARQGDDYEQYF

D gene: NA
V gene: TRBV5-1
CDR3 length: 14
clone size: NA
J gene: TRBJ1-3
CDR3 DNA: TGCGCCAGCAGCTTGGCCGAGACAGGAAACACCATATATTTT
CDR3 protein: CASSLAETGNTIYF

D gene: NA
V gene: TRBV9
CDR3 length: 15
clone size: NA
J gene: TRBJ1-4
CDR3 DNA: TGTGCCAGCAGCTCAGGAGGAGCAACTAATGAAAAACTGTTTTTT
CDR3 protein: CASSSGGATNEKLFF

D gene: NA
V gene: TRBV6-5
CDR3 length: 12
clone size: NA
J gene: TRBJ1-2
CDR3 DNA: TGTGCCAGCAGTTACTCCGGCTATGGCTACACCTTC
CDR3 protein: CASSYSGYGYTF

D gene: TRBD1
V gene: TRBV5-4
CDR3 length: 13
clone size: NA
J gene: TRBJ2-5
CDR3 DNA: TGTGCCAGCAGCTGGGACAGAAAAGAGACCCAGTACTTC
CDR3 protein: CASSWDRKETQYF

D gene: NA
V gene: TRBV19
CDR3 length: 14
clone size: NA
J gene: TRBJ1-1
CDR3 DNA: TGTGCCAGTAGTCCCGTGGTCCAACGGACTGAAGCTTTCTTT
CDR3 protein: CASSPVVQRTEAFF

D gene: TRBD1
V gene: TRBV19
CDR3 length: 15
clone size: NA
J gene: TRBJ1-4
CDR3 DNA: TGTGCCAGTCGTTCCGACAGGGCCGGTAATGAAAAACTGTTTTTT
CDR3 protein: CASRSDRAGNEKLFF